What follows is one TCR beta chain and its context. Antigen: not known. TCRdb's table, derived via immunoSEQ multiplex PCR, lists solely in-frame clones and lacks some. The table records fewer than 650,000 clones, 70% to 80% of them present only once. The V and J ends lost 8 bases and 9 bases respectively, with 19 bases between them. CDR3 length equals 14 residues. The V gene's germline CDR1 is LNHNV and CDR2 YYDKDF (reference sequence). This entry is derived from a study of shared clonotypes between healthy human individuals. Study overall: Three men and two women, aged 18 to 49, were donors.

Overall study findings and caveats: Only blood underwent sampling, and tissue repertoires likely differ. Represented diversity, genetic and exposure-history alike, was limited by few donors.

The receptor was derived from a woman in her forties in good health. Some clones in this sample may be carry-over from other donors' samples. The chain recombines TRBV15 with TRBJ2-2; a possible D gene is TRBD2 (5 bases). The sequenced sample consisted of PBMCs. The chain's CDR3 is CATASRESRRELFF. The CDR3 DNA is TGTGCCACCGCGTCGAGGGAGTCTCGGCGGGAGCTGTTTTTT.